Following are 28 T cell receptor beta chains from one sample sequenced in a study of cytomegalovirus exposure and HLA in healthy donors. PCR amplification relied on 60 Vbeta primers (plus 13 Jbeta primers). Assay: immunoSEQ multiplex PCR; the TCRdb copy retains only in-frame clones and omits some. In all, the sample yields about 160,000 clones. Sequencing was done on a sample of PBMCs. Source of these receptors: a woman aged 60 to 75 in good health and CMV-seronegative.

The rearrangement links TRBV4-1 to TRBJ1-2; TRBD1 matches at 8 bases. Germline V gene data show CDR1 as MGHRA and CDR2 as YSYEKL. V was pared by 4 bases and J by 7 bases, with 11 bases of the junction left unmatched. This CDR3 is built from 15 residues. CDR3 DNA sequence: TGCGCCAGCAGCCCAGGGGGCACCTTAGGAGGTGGCTACACCTTC. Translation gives CASSPGGTLGGGYTF.

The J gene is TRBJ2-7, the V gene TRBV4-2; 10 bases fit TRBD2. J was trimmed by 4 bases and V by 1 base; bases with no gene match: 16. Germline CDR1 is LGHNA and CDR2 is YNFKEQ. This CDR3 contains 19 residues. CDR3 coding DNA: TGTGCCAGCAGCCAAGCAGGGGTGACTAGCGGGTTTGAGGTGTACGAGCAGTACTTC. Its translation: CASSQAGVTSGFEVYEQYF.

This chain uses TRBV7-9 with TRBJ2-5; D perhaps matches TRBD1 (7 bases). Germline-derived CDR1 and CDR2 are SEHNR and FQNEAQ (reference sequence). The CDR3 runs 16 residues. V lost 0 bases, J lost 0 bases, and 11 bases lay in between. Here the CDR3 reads CASSLAPGGYQETQYF. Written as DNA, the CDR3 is TGTGCCAGCAGCTTAGCGCCAGGGGGGTACCAAGAGACCCAGTACTTC.

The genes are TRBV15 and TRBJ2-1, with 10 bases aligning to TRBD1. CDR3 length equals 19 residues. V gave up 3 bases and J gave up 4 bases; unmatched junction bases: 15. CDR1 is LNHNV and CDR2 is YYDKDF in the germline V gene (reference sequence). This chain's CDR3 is CATSRGPLPGQGTYNEQFF. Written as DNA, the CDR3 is TGTGCCACCAGCAGGGGTCCACTTCCGGGACAGGGGACTTACAATGAGCAGTTCTTC.

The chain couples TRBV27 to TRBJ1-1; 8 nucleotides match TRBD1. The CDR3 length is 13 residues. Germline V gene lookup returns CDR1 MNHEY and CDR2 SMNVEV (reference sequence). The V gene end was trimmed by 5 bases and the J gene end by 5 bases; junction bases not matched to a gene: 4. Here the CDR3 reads CASSGQGWTEAFF. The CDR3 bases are TGTGCCAGCAGTGGACAGGGATGGACTGAAGCTTTCTTT.

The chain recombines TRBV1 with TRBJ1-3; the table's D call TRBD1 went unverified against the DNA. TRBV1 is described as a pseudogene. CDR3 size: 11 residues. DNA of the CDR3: TGCACCAGCAGCCACATAAACACCATATATTTT. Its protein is CTSSHINTIYF.

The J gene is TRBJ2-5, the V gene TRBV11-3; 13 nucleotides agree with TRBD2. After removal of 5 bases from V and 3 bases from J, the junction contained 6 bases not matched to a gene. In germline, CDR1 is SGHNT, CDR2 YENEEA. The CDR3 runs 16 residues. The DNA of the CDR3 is TGTGCCAGCAGCCGCCGACTAGCGGGAGGCGAAGAGACCCAGTACTTC. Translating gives CASSRRLAGGEETQYF.

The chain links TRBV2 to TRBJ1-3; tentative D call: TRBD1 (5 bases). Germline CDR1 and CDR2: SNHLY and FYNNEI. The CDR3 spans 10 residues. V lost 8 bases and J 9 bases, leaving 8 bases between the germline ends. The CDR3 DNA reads TGTGCCAGCGGCGGGGCCACCATATATTTT. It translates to CASGGATIYF.

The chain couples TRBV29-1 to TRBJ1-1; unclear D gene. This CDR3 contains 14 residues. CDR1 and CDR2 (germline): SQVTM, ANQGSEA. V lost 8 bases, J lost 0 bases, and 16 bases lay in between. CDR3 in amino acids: CSTSDSNMNTEAFF. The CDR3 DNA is TGCAGCACCTCAGATAGCAATATGAACACTGAAGCTTTCTTT.

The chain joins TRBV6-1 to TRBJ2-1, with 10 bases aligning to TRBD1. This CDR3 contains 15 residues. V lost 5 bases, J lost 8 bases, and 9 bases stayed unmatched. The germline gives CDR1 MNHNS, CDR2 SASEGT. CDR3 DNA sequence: TGTGCCAGCAGTCCCCGACAGGGGGCGGTGGATGAGCAGTTCTTC. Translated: CASSPRQGAVDEQFF.

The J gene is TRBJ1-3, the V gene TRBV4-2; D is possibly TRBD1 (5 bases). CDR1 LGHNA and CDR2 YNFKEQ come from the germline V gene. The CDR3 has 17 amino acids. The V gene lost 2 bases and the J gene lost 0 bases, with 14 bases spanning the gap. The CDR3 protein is CASSQFPQASSGNTIYF. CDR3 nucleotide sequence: TGTGCCAGCAGCCAATTTCCACAGGCAAGCTCTGGAAACACCATATATTTT.

The CDR3 sequence is CASSQTVGGGNSPLHF. For the CDR3, the DNA is TGCGCCAGCAGCCAGACCGTAGGGGGCGGTAATTCACCCCTCCACTTT. V gene TRBV4-1 combines with J gene TRBJ1-6, with TRBD1 matching over 7 bases. V lost 3 bases to trimming and J lost 6 bases; unmatched junction nucleotides: 8. This CDR3 contains 16 residues. Germline CDR1 and CDR2: MGHRA and YSYEKL.

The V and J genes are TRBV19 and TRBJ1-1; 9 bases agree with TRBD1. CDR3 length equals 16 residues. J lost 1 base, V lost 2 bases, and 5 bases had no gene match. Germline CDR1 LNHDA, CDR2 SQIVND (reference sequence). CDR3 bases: TGTGCCAGTAGTATATCCGGGACAGGGTGGAACACTGAAGCTTTCTTT. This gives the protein CASSISGTGWNTEAFF.

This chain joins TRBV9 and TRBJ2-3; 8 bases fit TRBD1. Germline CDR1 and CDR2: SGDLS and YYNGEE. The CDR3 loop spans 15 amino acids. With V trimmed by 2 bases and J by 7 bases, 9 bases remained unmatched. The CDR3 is CASSVASGGVNTQYF. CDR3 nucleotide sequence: TGTGCCAGCAGCGTGGCTTCAGGGGGCGTGAATACGCAGTATTTT.

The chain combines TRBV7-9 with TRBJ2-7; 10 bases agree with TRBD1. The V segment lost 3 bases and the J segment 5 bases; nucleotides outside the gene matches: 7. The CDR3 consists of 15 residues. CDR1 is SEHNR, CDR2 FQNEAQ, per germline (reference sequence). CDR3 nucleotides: TGTGCCAGCAGCTTCGCCGGGACAGGGGTCCACGAGCAGTACTTC. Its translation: CASSFAGTGVHEQYF. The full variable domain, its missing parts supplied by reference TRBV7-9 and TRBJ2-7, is DTGVSQNPRHKITKRGQNVTFRCDPISEHNRLYWYRQTLGQGPEFLTYFQNEAQLEKSRLLSDRFSAERPKGSFSTLEIQRTEQGDSAMYLCASSFAGTGVHEQYFGPGTRLTVT.

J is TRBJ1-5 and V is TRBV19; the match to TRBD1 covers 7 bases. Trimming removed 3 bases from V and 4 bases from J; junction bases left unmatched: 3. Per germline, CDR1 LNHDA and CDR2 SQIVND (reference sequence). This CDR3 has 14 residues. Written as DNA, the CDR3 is TGTGCCAGTAGTATCCGGGACAGAAATCAGCCCCAGCATTTT. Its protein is CASSIRDRNQPQHF.

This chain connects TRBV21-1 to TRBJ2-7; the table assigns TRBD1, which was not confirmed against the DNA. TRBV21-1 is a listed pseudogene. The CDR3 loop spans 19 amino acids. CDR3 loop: CASSKADRVGGSTTYEQYF. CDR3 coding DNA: TGTGCCAGCAGCAAAGCGGACAGGGTGGGGGGGAGTACCACCTACGAGCAGTACTTC.

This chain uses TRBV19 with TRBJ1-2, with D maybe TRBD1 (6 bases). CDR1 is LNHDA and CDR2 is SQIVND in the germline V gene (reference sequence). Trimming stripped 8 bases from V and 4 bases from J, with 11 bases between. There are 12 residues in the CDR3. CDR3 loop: CASGDTPYGYTF. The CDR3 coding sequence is TGTGCCAGTGGGGACACTCCCTATGGCTACACCTTC.

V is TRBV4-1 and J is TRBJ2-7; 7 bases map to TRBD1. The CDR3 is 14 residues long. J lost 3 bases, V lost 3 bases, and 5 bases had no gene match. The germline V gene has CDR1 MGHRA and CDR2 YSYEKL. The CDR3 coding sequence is TGCGCCAGCAGCCACGGGACAGACAACTACGAGCAGTACTTC. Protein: CASSHGTDNYEQYF.

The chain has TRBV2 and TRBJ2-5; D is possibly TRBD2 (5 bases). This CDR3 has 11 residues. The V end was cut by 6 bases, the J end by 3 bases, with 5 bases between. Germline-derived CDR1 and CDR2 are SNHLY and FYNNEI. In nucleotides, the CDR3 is TGTGCCAGCAGGGGAGAAGAGACCCAGTACTTC. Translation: CASRGEETQYF.

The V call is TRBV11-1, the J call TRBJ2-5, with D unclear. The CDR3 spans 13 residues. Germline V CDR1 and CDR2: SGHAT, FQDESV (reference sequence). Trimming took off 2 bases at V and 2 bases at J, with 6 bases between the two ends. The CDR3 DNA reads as TGTGCCAGCAGCTTACGAGAACAAGAGACCCAGTACTTC. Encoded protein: CASSLREQETQYF.

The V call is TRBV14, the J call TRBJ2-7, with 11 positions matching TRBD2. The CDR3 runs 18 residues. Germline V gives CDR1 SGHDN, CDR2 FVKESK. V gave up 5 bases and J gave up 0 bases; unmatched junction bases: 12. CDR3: CASSRFGTSGTISYEQYF. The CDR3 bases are TGTGCCAGCAGCAGATTTGGGACTAGCGGAACAATCTCCTACGAGCAGTACTTC.

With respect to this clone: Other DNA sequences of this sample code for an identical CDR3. CDR3 protein: CASSVRDRDYNEQFF. The DNA of the CDR3 is TGTGCCAGCAGTGTACGGGACAGGGACTACAATGAGCAGTTCTTC. The V gene is TRBV6-1, the J gene TRBJ2-1; TRBD1 matches 9 bases. Germline CDR1 and CDR2: MNHNS and SASEGT. V dropped 4 bases and J dropped 3; count of bases not matched to a gene: 4. The CDR3 totals 15 residues.

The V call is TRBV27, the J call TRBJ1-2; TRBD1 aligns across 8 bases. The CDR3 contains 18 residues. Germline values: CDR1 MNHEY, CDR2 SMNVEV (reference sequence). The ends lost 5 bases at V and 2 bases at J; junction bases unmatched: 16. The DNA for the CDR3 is TGTGCCAGCAGTAAATCTCGAGGACAGGGAGGTTTCAACTATGGCTACACCTTC. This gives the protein CASSKSRGQGGFNYGYTF.

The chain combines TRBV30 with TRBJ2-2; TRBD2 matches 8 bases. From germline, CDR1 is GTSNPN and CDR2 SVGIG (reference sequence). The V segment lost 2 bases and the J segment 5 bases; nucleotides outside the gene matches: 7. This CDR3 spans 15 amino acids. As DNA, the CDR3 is TGTGCCTGGAGTTCAGCTAGCGGGTTTACCGGGGAGCTGTTTTTT. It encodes CAWSSASGFTGELFF.

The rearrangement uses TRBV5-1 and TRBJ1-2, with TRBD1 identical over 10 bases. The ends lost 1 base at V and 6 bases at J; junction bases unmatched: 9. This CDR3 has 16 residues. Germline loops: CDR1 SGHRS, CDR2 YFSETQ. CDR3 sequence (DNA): TGCGCCAGCAGCTTGCGGGACAGGGGAGTCAGTAATGGCTACACCTTC. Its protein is CASSLRDRGVSNGYTF.

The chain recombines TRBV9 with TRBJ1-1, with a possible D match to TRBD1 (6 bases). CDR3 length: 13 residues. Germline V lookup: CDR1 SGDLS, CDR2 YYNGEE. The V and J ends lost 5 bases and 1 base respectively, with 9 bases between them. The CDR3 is CASRYRENTEAFF. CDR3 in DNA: TGTGCCAGCAGGTACAGGGAGAACACTGAAGCTTTCTTT.

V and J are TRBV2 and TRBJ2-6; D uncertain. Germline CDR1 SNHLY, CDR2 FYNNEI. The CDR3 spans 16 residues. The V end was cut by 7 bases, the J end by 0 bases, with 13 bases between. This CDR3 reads CASKIYVSSGANVLTF. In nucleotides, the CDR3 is TGTGCCAGCAAGATCTACGTAAGCTCTGGGGCCAACGTCCTGACTTTC. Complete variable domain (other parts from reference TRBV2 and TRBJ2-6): EPEVTQTPSHQVTQMGQEVILRCVPISNHLYFYWYRQILGQKVEFLVSFYNNEISEKSEIFDDQFSVERPDGSNFTLKIRSTKLEDSAMYFCASKIYVSSGANVLTFGAGSRLTVL.